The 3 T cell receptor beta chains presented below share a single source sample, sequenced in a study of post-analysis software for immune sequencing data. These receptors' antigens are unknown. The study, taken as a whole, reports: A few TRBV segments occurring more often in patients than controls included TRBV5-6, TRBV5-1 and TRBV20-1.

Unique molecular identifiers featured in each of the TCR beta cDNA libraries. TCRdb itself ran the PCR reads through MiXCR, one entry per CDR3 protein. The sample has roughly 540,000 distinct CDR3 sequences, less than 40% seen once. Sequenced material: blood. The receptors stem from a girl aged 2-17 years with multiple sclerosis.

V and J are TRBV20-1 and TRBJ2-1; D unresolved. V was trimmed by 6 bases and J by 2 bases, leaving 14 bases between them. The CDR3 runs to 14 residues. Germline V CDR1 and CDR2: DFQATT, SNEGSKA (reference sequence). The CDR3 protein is CSAMGPTPYNEQFF. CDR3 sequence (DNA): TGCAGTGCGATGGGCCCGACTCCCTACAATGAGCAGTTCTTC.

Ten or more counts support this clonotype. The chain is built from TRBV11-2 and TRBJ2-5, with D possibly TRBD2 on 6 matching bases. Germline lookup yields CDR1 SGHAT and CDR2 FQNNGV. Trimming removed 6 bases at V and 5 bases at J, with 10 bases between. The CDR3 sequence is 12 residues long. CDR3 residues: CASRGTSETQYF. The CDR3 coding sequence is TGTGCCAGCAGGGGGACTTCGGAGACCCAGTACTTC.

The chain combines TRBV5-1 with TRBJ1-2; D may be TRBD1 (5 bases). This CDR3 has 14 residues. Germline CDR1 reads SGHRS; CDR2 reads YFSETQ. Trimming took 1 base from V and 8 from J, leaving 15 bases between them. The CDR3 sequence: CASSLRGRGEGYTF. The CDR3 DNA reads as TGCGCCAGCAGCTTGAGGGGACGAGGAGAAGGCTACACCTTC.